A selection of T cell receptor beta chains follows, all from one sample in a study of shared clonotypes between healthy human individuals. Sequencing used immunoSEQ multiplex PCR; TCRdb keeps in-frame clones, though not all of them. The data show around 500,000 clones, 70% to 80% seen once. Sequenced material: PBMCs. The receptors shown here come from a woman between 35 and 50 years old in good health. Some clones in this sample may be carry-over from other donors' samples. CDR3s include the opening cysteine and the closing phenylalanine or tryptophan. A D gene is named only where the DNA matches it firmly. The listing skips clone size in some rows; elsewhere it reads once, few, many or a size class.

cdr3_nt cdr3_aa v_call d_call j_call clone_size
TGTGCCAGCAGCCCAACCTTAGCGGGCACAGATACGCAGTATTTT CASSPTLAGTDTQYF TRBV7-9 NA TRBJ2-3 few
TGTGCCAGCAGCCAGACTAGCGGAAACTACGAGCAGTACTTC CASSQTSGNYEQYF TRBV4-2 TRBD2 TRBJ2-7 NA
TGTGCCAGCAGCAACGAGGGCAGGCCTCGAAAAGAGCAGTACTTC CASSNEGRPRKEQYF TRBV21-1 NA TRBJ2-7 NA
TGTGCCAGCAGCGTCGACAGAACCCAAGAGACCCAGTACTTC CASSVDRTQETQYF TRBV21-1 NA TRBJ2-5 NA
TGCGCCAGCAGTGAAATGGTCTCTAACTATGGCTACACCTTC CASSEMVSNYGYTF TRBV10-2 NA TRBJ1-2 many
TGTGCCAGCAGCCCCGGTAAGGGGAGGTGGAACACCATATATTTT CASSPGKGRWNTIYF TRBV11-2 NA TRBJ1-3 NA
TGCGCCAGCAGCTTGGACGATCAGGGGGCCTCAACAGATACGCAGTATTTT CASSLDDQGASTDTQYF TRBV5-1 TRBD1 TRBJ2-3 NA
TGCGCCAGCAGCCGAGAATTAGGGCGGTTGGACACTGAAGCTTTCTTT CASSRELGRLDTEAFF TRBV4-3 NA TRBJ1-1 once
TGTGCCAGCAGTGACAGGGGGCTTTCACCCCTCCACTTT CASSDRGLSPLHF TRBV2 TRBD1 TRBJ1-6 NA
TGTGCCAGCAGCTTGACAGTGGCTGGAAACACCATATATTTT CASSLTVAGNTIYF TRBV5-4 NA TRBJ1-3 NA
TGTGCCAGCAGTTACAGGGGGCATAGCACAGATACGCAGTATTTT CASSYRGHSTDTQYF TRBV27 TRBD1 TRBJ2-3 NA
TGCGCCAGCAGCTTGGGGTCCACCTCGAGCTCCTACAATGAGCAGTTCTTC CASSLGSTSSSYNEQFF TRBV5-1 NA TRBJ2-1 NA
TGTGCCACCAGCAGAGACAGGATTTATGGCTACACCTTC CATSRDRIYGYTF TRBV15 NA TRBJ1-2 once
TGTGCCAGCGACTTCAACTATGGCTACACCTTC CASDFNYGYTF TRBV2 NA TRBJ1-2 few
TGTGCCAGCAGCTTAATAAGGGGGAGAGCTGGGGAGCTGTTTTTT CASSLIRGRAGELFF TRBV7-2 NA TRBJ2-2 NA
TGTGCCTGGACGGTTTATAATTCACCCCTCCACTTT CAWTVYNSPLHF TRBV30 NA TRBJ1-6 NA